This T cell receptor (beta chain) was identified in a study of tissue T cells after allogeneic stem cell transplantation (dated by TCRdb to between 2021 and 2023). With respect to the entire study: The study profiled TCR beta repertoires in many tissues obtained from research autopsies of patients with and without GVHD, and also in mouse models of GVHD. The human part of the study was a prospective observational study with no blinding and no randomization. Overall study results and their limits: Only a few T cell clones appeared in more than one patient, yet motif-based clustering showed tissue-specific repertoire signatures that were shared between patients. Sampling depth was acknowledged as a limitation, and the patient cohort was both small and clinically heterogeneous. The study did not determine which tissue TCRs were alloreactive or antigen-specific, and some clones might have been persisting host cells. Within patients, how anatomically similar the tissues were was a key factor in shaping TCR repertoire composition, regardless of disease or transplant status. Blood and spleen T cells captured only a limited portion of the TCR repertoire detected in tissues, in both patients and mice.

V is shortened by 4 bases, J by 0 bases, and the region joining them spans 8 bases. Reading the germline V gene gives CDR1 SGHSA and CDR2 FRNQAP. The CDR3 starts with the cysteine, ends with the phenylalanine, and has 14 residues. Only the CDR3 bases that were read are kept: 39 of them, in frame from base 1. The time point label, as the study defines it: mouse harvest day 7 after allogeneic transplant. Mouse grafts combined 10^7 T-cell-depleted bone marrow cells with 10^6 splenic CD5+ T cells, given via tail vein injection. To model GVHD in mice, a major MHC-mismatch B6 (H2b) into BALB/c (H2d) model was used, and tissues were profiled at day 7 or 14. Mouse tissues and retro-orbital blood were harvested on day 7 or 14 post-transplant using separate sterile tools per animal; livers were flushed beforehand. Before genomic DNA isolation with the DNeasy Blood & Tissue Kit, mouse tissues were minced with razor blades in buffered saline.

This clone came up a few times. No cognate antigen has been identified for it. Gene names and germline sequences refer to the mouse in this case. The missing CDR3 end, 1 residue past where the read stops, is filled in from the germline J gene. The method was the immunoSEQ multiplex PCR assay. TCRbeta CDR3 sequencing was done by Adaptive Biotechnologies at survey depth, reporting CDR3 sequences, V/J genes, productive frequency and template counts. TCR beta CDR3 regions were amplified from genomic DNA rather than RNA. In the source study's methods: Jensen-Shannon divergence served to quantify pairwise repertoire overlap between tissues, with 0 meaning identical and 1 meaning complete divergence. Based on pairwise JSD values, tissues were grouped by single-linkage agglomerative hierarchical clustering, and the results were shown as dendrograms. All patient samples were analyzed with GLIPH2 using simulation_depth 1000, kmer_min_depth 3 and cdr3_length_cutoff 8, and only groups containing more than two unique CDR3s were kept. A standardized tissue-overlap score extrapolated Jaccard GLIPH-group overlap across patients to a standard repertoire size of 1000 clones. Associations of diversity with clinical or experimental variables used linear mixed-effect models with tissue fixed effects and individual random effects. TCRdb retrieved this table from immuneACCESS and kept in-frame rearrangements only. Not all clones are present; in checked studies, unresolved V genes account for under half, and no reason is known for the remainder. Clone size and the V and J calls come from that table; the DNA yielded D and trimming. This sample has thousands of clones in its table, and roughly 50% of those were observed once. The top ten clones comprise roughly 28% of the sample.

The sequence derives from a female BALB/c mouse given C57BL/6 T cells with graft-versus-host disease after an allogeneic hematopoietic cell transplant. The sequenced sample was spleen. The sequence links TRBV16 to TRBJ2-4, with TRBD1 perhaps the D gene, on 6 matching bases. The part of the CDR3 DNA that was read is TGTGCAAGCAGCTCACAGGGTAGTCAAAACACCTTGTAC. Its product reads: CASSSQGSQNTLY. The whole CDR3 sequence is CASSSQGSQNTLYF.